The present entry profiles one T cell receptor (beta chain) with its context. It was 5'RACE with constant-segment primers that produced the TCR alpha and TCR beta cDNA libraries, which carried sample barcodes and UMIs. TCRdb fed the 5' RACE reads into MiXCR, producing one record per CDR3 protein. The data hold 450,000 to 650,000 distinct CDR3 sequences, with about 20% observed a single time. This sample stems from a study of T-cell memory formation after mild COVID-19. Study context: The two donors had largely donor-specific TCR clusters.

V was shortened by 0 bases and J by 0 bases, with 15 bases between the two germline ends. Looked up from germline, CDR1 is LGHNA and CDR2 is YNFKEQ. The CDR3 is 18 residues long. Specimen: PBMCs or a T cell subset sorted from them (not recorded which). The receptor's source is an adult woman who had mild COVID-19 (a few samples of this study predate the infection). Cell type and time point are not known. J is TRBJ2-4 and V is TRBV4-2; D unresolved. The CDR3 here is CASSQDYPGRLAKNIQYF. CDR3 bases: TGTGCCAGCAGCCAAGATTATCCCGGTCGCCTAGCCAAAAACATTCAGTACTTC.